The 21 T cell receptor beta chains below were found in one sample sequenced in a study of regulatory T cells in long-lasting Graves disease. Regarding time point: newly diagnosed GD, antithyroid drugs for less than 3 months. Extracted RNA from PBMCs served as the source of the TCR library. Researchers made TCR beta libraries by using iRepertoire HTBI primers and running Arm-PCR on CDR3 regions. Using its own MiXCR run on the multiplex PCR reads, TCRdb lists one record per CDR3 protein. The sample has hundreds of thousands of distinct CDR3 sequences, roughly a sixth seen once. The same specimen was also included in a second study, on T cells in Graves' hyperthyroidism and ophthalmopathy.

Specimen: peripheral blood mononuclear cells (PBMCs), collected at new diagnosis, from a patient treated with antithyroid drugs. The receptors here all came from a man younger than 30 with Graves disease.

The chain combines TRBV6-2 or TRBV6-3 with TRBJ2-2; 7 bases align to TRBD2. This CDR3 is built from 12 residues. With V trimmed by 8 bases and J by 5 bases, 2 bases remained unmatched. Germline V gives CDR1 MNHEY, CDR2 SVGEGT. The CDR3 spells CASGEGTGELFF. In DNA, the CDR3 is TGTGCCAGCGGGGAGGGTACCGGGGAGCTGTTTTTT.

This clonotype has ten or more counts. CDR3 amino acids: CASSTGLAGGGGQETQYF. The CDR3 region has the DNA TGTGCCAGCAGCACCGGACTAGCGGGAGGGGGGGGCCAAGAGACCCAGTACTTC. The chain is built from TRBV11-3 and TRBJ2-5; 15 bases fit TRBD2. CDR3 length: 18 residues. J was trimmed by 1 base and V by 5 bases; bases with no gene match: 8. The V gene's germline CDR1 is SGHNT and CDR2 YENEEA.

This clonotype was counted ten times or more. The rearrangement links TRBV15 to TRBJ1-1, with TRBD1 matching over 7 bases. Germline-derived CDR1 and CDR2 are LNHNV and YYDKDF (reference sequence). CDR3 length: 12 residues. Trimming removed 3 bases from V and 6 bases from J; junction bases left unmatched: 1. Here the CDR3 reads CATSRTGSEAFF. The CDR3, as DNA: TGTGCCACCAGCAGGACAGGGTCTGAAGCTTTCTTT.

This clonotype appeared a single time. V and J are TRBV12-3 or TRBV12-4 and TRBJ1-2; 8 nucleotides align to TRBD1. Trimming took 5 bases from V and 5 from J; bases not matched to a gene: 7. This CDR3 comprises 14 residues. CDR3 DNA: TGTGCCAGCAGTGTCGCAGGGGGCGGGTATGGCTACACCTTC. Protein: CASSVAGGGYGYTF.

The chain is built from TRBV29-1 and TRBJ2-5, with D possibly being TRBD1 or TRBD2 (5 bases each). Germline CDR1 reads SQVTM; CDR2 reads ANQGSEA. Trimming removed 6 bases at V and 1 base at J, with 15 bases between. This CDR3 has 14 residues. CDR3 residues: CSVGIGGGQETQYF. For the CDR3, the DNA is TGCAGCGTCGGGATTGGGGGTGGCCAAGAGACCCAGTACTTC. The entire variable domain, with the rest obtained from reference TRBV29-1 and TRBJ2-5, is as follows: SAVISQKPSRDICQRGTSLTIQCQVDSQVTMMFWYRQQPGQSLTLIATANQGSEATYESGFVIDKFPISRPNLTFSTLTVSNMSPEDSSIYLCSVGIGGGQETQYFGPGTRLLVL.

The table lists this clonotype with many counts. CDR3 sequence: CASSLERVGAFF. Here the CDR3 DNA reads TGTGCCAGCAGCTTGGAGAGGGTGGGAGCTTTCTTT. The V and J genes are TRBV5-6 and TRBJ1-1; D uncertain. This CDR3 has 12 residues. V lost 0 bases to trimming and J lost 10 bases, with 10 bases between them. The germline V gene encodes CDR1 SGHDT and CDR2 YYEEEE. Full variable domain (rest looked up from reference TRBV5-6 and TRBJ1-1): DAGVTQSPTHLIKTRGQQVTLRCSPKSGHDTVSWYQQALGQGPQFIFQYYEEEERQRGNFPDRFSGHQFPNYSSELNVNALLLGDSALYLCASSLERVGAFFGQGTRLTVV.

V gene TRBV12-3 or TRBV12-4 combines with J gene TRBJ2-2, with 7 nucleotides matching TRBD2. The junction had 12 bases not matched to a gene; V was cut back by 2 bases and J by 12 bases. This CDR3 region has 15 residues. The CDR3 region is CASSLTPSGVHQLFF. CDR3 coding DNA: TGTGCCAGCAGTTTAACCCCCAGCGGGGTGCATCAGCTGTTTTTT.

There are a few counts of this clonotype. The gene calls are TRBV7-3 and TRBJ2-5; 9 bases are shared with TRBD2. This CDR3 region has 16 residues. Germline V gives CDR1 SGHTA, CDR2 FQGTGA. V was clipped by 5 bases and J by 4 bases; unmatched bases: 11. The CDR3 region is CASSLLGSGSGETQYF. The CDR3 nucleotides are TGTGCCAGCAGCCTTTTAGGTAGCGGGAGTGGAGAGACCCAGTACTTC.

The chain combines TRBV5-1 with TRBJ2-3; 11 nucleotides match TRBD2. Germline-derived CDR1 and CDR2 are SGHRS and YFSETQ. The V and J ends lost 1 base and 1 base, in that order; junction bases with no gene match: 11. The CDR3 is 19 amino acids. CDR3 protein: CASSLLSLAGGEGTDTQYF. In DNA, the CDR3 is TGCGCCAGCAGCTTGTTGTCCCTAGCGGGAGGCGAGGGCACAGATACGCAGTATTTT.

The chain couples TRBV5-1 to TRBJ2-2; D might be TRBD1 (5 bases). CDR3 length: 16 amino acids. V lost 4 bases, J lost 0 bases, and 13 bases lay in between. The germline CDR1 and CDR2 sequences are SGHRS and YFSETQ. As DNA, the CDR3 is TGCGCCAGCAGCCAAGAAGACAGAGCGAACACCGGGGAGCTGTTTTTT. It is translated as CASSQEDRANTGELFF.

The chain joins TRBV5-1 to TRBJ2-7; D is perhaps TRBD2 (5 bases). This CDR3 is 18 amino acids long. The germline V gene encodes CDR1 SGHRS and CDR2 YFSETQ. V lost 0 bases to trimming and J lost 1 base, with 20 bases between them. The CDR3 bases are TGCGCCAGCAGCTTGGGCCCGATAATCATCGAGGGTTCCTACGAGCAGTACTTC. This translates into CASSLGPIIIEGSYEQYF.

This clonotype came up many times. The chain is built from TRBV7-3 and TRBJ2-2, with D perhaps TRBD1 (5 bases). Per the germline V gene, CDR1 is SGHTA and CDR2 is FQGTGA. V was trimmed by 6 bases and J by 0 bases, leaving 8 bases between them. This CDR3 comprises 14 residues. The DNA of the CDR3 is TGTGCCAGCAGAGACAGCTCGAACACCGGGGAGCTGTTTTTT. Protein sequence: CASRDSSNTGELFF.

This clonotype was recorded at least ten times. The V gene is TRBV5-1, the J gene TRBJ2-7; D unresolved. CDR3 length: 16 residues. Germline CDR1 SGHRS, CDR2 YFSETQ. Trimming pared 1 base from V and 0 bases from J, leaving 14 bases between. The CDR3 protein is CASSLNPPGDSYEQYF. The CDR3 DNA is TGCGCCAGCAGCTTGAACCCACCCGGAGACTCCTACGAGCAGTACTTC.

At least ten counts were recorded for this clonotype. V is TRBV6-1 and J is TRBJ2-5; tentatively, D is TRBD2 (6 bases). CDR1 is MNHNS and CDR2 is SASEGT in the germline V gene. This CDR3 comprises 14 residues. V gave up 6 bases and J gave up 4 bases, with 15 bases separating them. The CDR3 bases are TGTGCCAGCAGCCCGGACATCGGGAGAGAGACCCAGTACTTC. It specifies CASSPDIGRETQYF.

V and J are TRBV29-1 and TRBJ2-3, with TRBD2 matching over 7 bases. Germline trimming cut 0 bases from V and 4 bases from J; bases unmatched to any gene: 13. This CDR3 spans 17 amino acids. CDR1 is SQVTM, CDR2 ANQGSEA, per germline. In nucleotides, the CDR3 is TGCAGCGTTGAAGAGAATCGCCTAGCGGAAAGGGCAGATACGCAGTATTTT. Protein product: CSVEENRLAERADTQYF.

The chain has TRBV11-2 and TRBJ2-1, with 9 bases lining up with TRBD2. Per the germline V gene, CDR1 is SGHAT and CDR2 is FQNNGV. The CDR3 totals 18 residues. The J segment lost 6 bases and the V segment lost 5 bases, leaving 17 bases of the junction unmatched. The CDR3 loop reads CASSLGLSGSVISNEQFF. CDR3 coding DNA: TGTGCCAGCAGCCTAGGTCTTAGCGGGAGTGTAATTAGCAATGAGCAGTTCTTC.

This clonotype was counted ten times or more. The V and J genes are TRBV9 and TRBJ2-5; D remains ambiguous. The germline CDR1 and CDR2 sequences are SGDLS and YYNGEE. This CDR3 has 12 amino acids. With 5 bases removed from V and 3 bases from J, the gap between germline ends came to 8 bases. The CDR3 coding sequence is TGTGCCAGCAGGGGTAGAGAAGAGACCCAGTACTTC. Protein: CASRGREETQYF.

The CDR3 here is CASSTGQGGYGYTF. CDR3 bases: TGCGCCAGCAGCACAGGACAGGGTGGCTATGGCTACACCTTC. J is TRBJ1-2 and V is TRBV5-1; 8 bases align to TRBD1. V lost 4 bases and J lost 4; bases outside the gene matches: 6. CDR1 and CDR2 from the germline V gene are SGHRS and YFSETQ. This CDR3 is built from 14 residues.

Many counts were recorded for this clonotype. The rearrangement links TRBV5-1 to TRBJ2-7, with 9 bases that match TRBD1. This CDR3 contains 16 residues. Germline-derived CDR1 and CDR2 are SGHRS and YFSETQ. J lost 0 bases, V lost 4 bases, and 8 bases had no gene match. Written as DNA, the CDR3 is TGCGCCAGCAGCACAACAGGGGGCCGGAGCTCCTACGAGCAGTACTTC. Protein: CASSTTGGRSSYEQYF.

This chain uses TRBV20-1 with TRBJ2-1; D unclear. V lost 7 bases to trimming and J lost 0 bases, with 10 bases between them. The CDR3 is made up of 13 amino acids. Germline CDR1 reads DFQATT; CDR2 reads SNEGSKA (reference sequence). CDR3 DNA: TGCAGTGGGTACCGGAGCTCCTACAATGAGCAGTTCTTC. It is translated as CSGYRSSYNEQFF.

This clonotype was found many times. The rearrangement links TRBV6-1 to TRBJ2-7; TRBD2 matches 9 bases. V trimming: 6 bases; J trimming: 3 bases; junction bases outside the gene matches: 6. CDR3 length: 14 amino acids. Germline V gives CDR1 MNHNS, CDR2 SASEGT. The CDR3 nucleotides read TGTGCCAGCAGCGATCTAGCGGGATTCTACGAGCAGTACTTC. Its translation: CASSDLAGFYEQYF.